Presented here are 30 T cell receptor beta chains from one specimen sequenced in a study of T cells in Graves' hyperthyroidism and ophthalmopathy. What was amplified from RNA transcripts were TCR beta CDR3 regions. The study used the HTBI primer set for a first-round RT-PCR of the TCR CDR3. TCRdb reprocessed the multiplex PCR reads with MiXCR, giving one entry per CDR3 protein. The sample consists of around 520,000 distinct CDR3 sequences, around 15% of them appearing once. Sequencing input: blood. These TCRs come from a woman in her 40s with Graves' hyperthyroidism.

This clonotype occurred many times. The V gene is TRBV15, the J gene TRBJ2-1, with 11 bases fitting TRBD1. In germline, CDR1 is LNHNV, CDR2 YYDKDF (reference sequence). This CDR3 spans 16 amino acids. V was pared by 1 base and J by 4 bases, with 3 bases of the junction left unmatched. The CDR3 bases are TGTGCCACCAGCAGAGGGACAGGGGGCGTTTACAATGAGCAGTTCTTC. This gives the protein CATSRGTGGVYNEQFF.

As for this clonotype: An end of the junction differs from the germline gene, which may be a read error. The chain has TRBV20-1 and TRBJ2-7, with 11 bases that match TRBD2. Germline CDR1 DFQATT, CDR2 SNEGSKA (reference sequence). The CDR3 totals 14 residues. For the CDR3, the DNA is TGCAGTGGTAGACGGCCTAGCGGGAGGTACGAGCAGTACTTC. Translated: CSGRRPSGRYEQYF.

The DNA for the CDR3 is TGCAGTGCTAGTACCGGGACAGGGAATCCCACTGAAGCTTTCTTT. This gives the protein CSASTGTGNPTEAFF. This chain links TRBV20-1 with TRBJ1-1; TRBD1 matches at 9 bases. Losses at the gene ends were 3 bases for V and 4 bases for J; bases not matched to a gene: 9. Germline V lookup: CDR1 DFQATT, CDR2 SNEGSKA (reference sequence). The CDR3 runs to 15 residues.

This clonotype was seen many times. The chain is built from TRBV20-1 and TRBJ1-5; 7 positions match TRBD1. V shed 6 bases and J 1 base; nucleotides not matched to a gene: 9. The CDR3 consists of 15 residues. Germline-derived CDR1 and CDR2 are DFQATT and SNEGSKA (reference sequence). CDR3 coding DNA: TGCAGTGCCCCAGGGTGGGACAGCAGCAATCAGCCCCAGCATTTT. It specifies CSAPGWDSSNQPQHF.

In DNA form, the CDR3 reads TGTGCCAGCAGTTACTCGATACCTTCCGGGACCTCGAGCTCCTACGAGCAGTACTTC. Its protein product is CASSYSIPSGTSSSYEQYF. The chain links TRBV6-5 to TRBJ2-7; either TRBD1 or TRBD2 may supply D (5 bases each). Between the trimmed V and J ends, which lost 0 bases and 0 bases, there was a span of 21 bases. The CDR3 extends over 19 amino acids. Germline V lookup: CDR1 MNHEY, CDR2 SVGAGI.

This clonotype has ten or more counts. This chain links TRBV20-1 with TRBJ2-7; D assignment may be TRBD1 or TRBD2 (5 bases each). CDR3 length equals 14 residues. The germline V and J ends were trimmed by 0 bases and 1 base, with 10 bases remaining between them. CDR1 and CDR2 from the germline V gene are DFQATT and SNEGSKA (reference sequence). The chain's CDR3 is CSAREWDGSYEQYF. The CDR3 DNA reads as TGCAGTGCTAGAGAATGGGACGGATCCTACGAGCAGTACTTC.

This clonotype was seen a handful of times. The chain combines TRBV10-1 with TRBJ2-1; D gene ambiguous. Trimming left V 3 bases short and J 2 bases short, with 8 bases between. The CDR3 is 14 residues long. Germline-derived CDR1 and CDR2 are WNHNN and SYGVQD (reference sequence). CDR3 nucleotides: TGCGCCAGCAGTGATTCTTATACCTACAATGAGCAGTTCTTC. It translates to CASSDSYTYNEQFF.

This clonotype was observed many times. The chain couples TRBV3-1 to TRBJ1-1; D call uncertain. The CDR3 is made up of 13 amino acids. The ends were cut back, 3 bases at V and 1 base at J, with 6 bases in the middle. From germline, CDR1 is LGHDT and CDR2 YNNKEL (reference sequence). CDR3 bases: TGTGCCAGCAGCCACCTAGAGAACACTGAAGCTTTCTTT. It is translated as CASSHLENTEAFF.

The rearrangement uses TRBV20-1 and TRBJ1-1, with D uncertain. Trimming cost V 2 bases and J 6 bases, with 4 bases left between them. The CDR3 has 10 amino acids. Germline CDR1 and CDR2: DFQATT and SNEGSKA (reference sequence). The DNA for the CDR3 is TGCAGTGCTAGAACCCCTGAAGCTTTCTTT. Its translation: CSARTPEAFF.

This clonotype has a handful of counts. The chain links TRBV3-1 to TRBJ2-7; 10 positions agree with TRBD2. The J segment lost 2 bases and the V segment lost 1 base, leaving 11 bases of the junction unmatched. Per germline, CDR1 LGHDT and CDR2 YNNKEL (reference sequence). The CDR3 is made up of 18 amino acids. CDR3 nucleotide sequence: TGTGCCAGCAGCCAAGTGCCTAGCGGGGGAAGTTTCACCTACGAGCAGTACTTC. It encodes CASSQVPSGGSFTYEQYF.

The V gene is TRBV14, the J gene TRBJ2-3, with D perhaps matching TRBD2 (5 bases). Trimming stripped 0 bases from V and 0 bases from J, with 7 bases between. This CDR3 is 15 amino acids long. Germline assignment: CDR1 SGHDN and CDR2 FVKESK. DNA for the CDR3: TGTGCCAGCAGCCAAGATTGGGAGAGCACAGATACGCAGTATTTT. As protein: CASSQDWESTDTQYF.

The sample holds many counts of this clonotype. CDR3 sequence (DNA): TGTGCCAGCACTAGGGGGGGAACGGGACTAGCGGACAATGAGCAGTTCTTC. It yields the protein CASTRGGTGLADNEQFF. The gene calls are TRBV2 and TRBJ2-1; 11 bases match TRBD2. The CDR3 sequence is 17 residues long. CDR1 is SNHLY, CDR2 FYNNEI, per germline. V shed 7 bases, J shed 5 bases, and the junction held 13 bases outside the gene matches.

This clonotype was counted at least ten times. This CDR3 is CASSLGGLAGTDTQYF. Here the CDR3 DNA reads TGTGCCAGCAGTTTAGGGGGACTAGCGGGAACAGATACGCAGTATTTT. The J gene is TRBJ2-3, the V gene TRBV28; TRBD2 matches 13 bases. Germline lookup yields CDR1 MDHEN and CDR2 SYDVKM. J gave up 3 bases and V 2 bases, and 2 bases lay outside the gene matches. The CDR3 totals 16 residues.

In this sample, this clonotype turned up a few times. The chain combines TRBV3-1 with TRBJ1-3; D is unclear. In germline, CDR1 is LGHDT, CDR2 YNNKEL (reference sequence). CDR3 length equals 14 residues. V was shortened by 4 bases and J by 0 bases, with 7 bases between the two germline ends. The CDR3 protein is CASSLPISGNTIYF. CDR3 bases: TGTGCCAGCAGCCTCCCGATCTCTGGAAACACCATATATTTT.

The chain is built from TRBV3-1 and TRBJ2-7; TRBD2 agrees at 12 bases. With V trimmed by 1 base and J by 1 base, 5 bases remained unmatched. The CDR3 is made up of 17 amino acids. Germline CDR1 is LGHDT and CDR2 is YNNKEL (reference sequence). The CDR3: CASSQVLGLAGSYEQYF. As DNA, the CDR3 is TGTGCCAGCAGCCAAGTCCTGGGACTAGCGGGTTCCTACGAGCAGTACTTC.

V gene TRBV5-1 combines with J gene TRBJ2-2; D call uncertain. This CDR3 has 15 amino acids. The germline V gene encodes CDR1 SGHRS and CDR2 YFSETQ. The V and J ends lost 3 bases and 0 bases respectively, with 9 bases between them. CDR3 region: CASSSSGPNTGELFF. The CDR3 nucleotides are TGCGCCAGCAGCTCCTCCGGACCGAACACCGGGGAGCTGTTTTTT.

The V call is TRBV27, the J call TRBJ1-5; D is possibly TRBD1 (5 bases). Trimming pared 5 bases from V and 6 bases from J, leaving 20 bases between. The CDR3 is made up of 16 amino acids. Germline CDR1 reads MNHEY; CDR2 reads SMNVEV (reference sequence). CDR3 loop: CASSPRQSFDRQPQHF. The CDR3, as DNA: TGTGCCAGCAGTCCCCGACAGTCTTTCGACCGTCAGCCCCAGCATTTT.

This clonotype was counted a few times. The chain carries TRBV20-1 and TRBJ2-1, with a possible D match to TRBD2 (5 bases). Deletions cut 0 bases from V and 4 bases from J, with 13 bases between. This CDR3 contains 15 residues. Germline V CDR1 and CDR2: DFQATT, SNEGSKA (reference sequence). This CDR3 reads CSAREQRRNYNEQFF. In DNA form, the CDR3 reads TGCAGTGCTAGAGAGCAGCGGCGGAATTACAATGAGCAGTTCTTC.

The chain recombines TRBV29-1 with TRBJ1-2, with unresolved D. The germline CDR1 and CDR2 sequences are SQVTM and ANQGSEA. This CDR3 has 11 amino acids. V was pared by 3 bases and J by 3 bases, with 5 bases between. The CDR3 region is CSVDRDYGYTF. DNA of the CDR3: TGCAGCGTTGATAGGGACTATGGCTACACCTTC.

This clonotype turned up a few times. The CDR3 DNA is TGCGCCAGCAGCCAACTCCTAGCGGGACTCACCGGGGAGCTGTTTTTT. Translating gives CASSQLLAGLTGELFF. V is TRBV4-1 and J is TRBJ2-2; 9 nucleotides agree with TRBD2. Germline lookup yields CDR1 MGHRA and CDR2 YSYEKL. The CDR3 loop spans 16 amino acids. Trimming removed 2 bases from V and 4 bases from J; junction bases left unmatched: 5.

This clonotype has a handful of counts. This CDR3 is CSVEAGVYEQYF. For the CDR3, the DNA is TGCAGCGTTGAGGCAGGGGTCTACGAGCAGTACTTC. This sequence joins TRBV29-1 and TRBJ2-7, with a weak D call TRBD1 (6 bases). V lost 3 bases, J lost 3 bases, and 9 bases lay in between. There are 12 residues in the CDR3. CDR1 SQVTM and CDR2 ANQGSEA come from the germline V gene.

This clonotype was found many times. The V gene is TRBV6-1, the J gene TRBJ2-5; no reliable D call. CDR1 MNHNS and CDR2 SASEGT come from the germline V gene. This CDR3 contains 14 residues. V gave up 2 bases and J gave up 5 bases, with 12 bases separating them. The CDR3 reads CASSETEMSETQYF. CDR3 DNA: TGTGCCAGCAGTGAAACAGAAATGTCGGAGACCCAGTACTTC.

Of note for this clonotype: A read error is possible here, since a much larger clone lies one base away. This chain uses TRBV28 with TRBJ1-2; the D gene is possibly TRBD1 (5 bases). The V end lost 6 bases, the J end lost 4 bases, and 15 bases lay between the germline ends. This CDR3 region has 14 residues. The V gene's germline CDR1 is MDHEN and CDR2 SYDVKM. The CDR3 reads CASRRDGKVYGYTF. The CDR3 DNA sequence: TGTGCCAGCAGGCGGGACGGAAAGGTCTATGGCTACACCTTC.

This clonotype was counted at least ten times. This chain links TRBV30 with TRBJ2-7, with 7 bases aligning to TRBD2. The CDR3 extends over 16 amino acids. Germline lookup yields CDR1 GTSNPN and CDR2 SVGIG (reference sequence). V trimming: 1 base; J trimming: 0 bases; junction bases outside the gene matches: 9. CDR3 coding DNA: TGTGCCTGGAGTGGTCGGGAGGACTGGCACTCCTACGAGCAGTACTTC. It encodes CAWSGREDWHSYEQYF.

This clonotype was recorded at least ten times. The V call is TRBV11-2, the J call TRBJ2-3; no clear D. The CDR3 is 15 amino acids. Germline V gene sequence: CDR1 SGHAT, CDR2 FQNNGV. The ends were cut back, 3 bases at V and 2 bases at J, with 12 bases in the middle. CDR3 in DNA: TGTGCCAGCAGCTTCTCTTCGGGTTTCACAGATACGCAGTATTTT. Translated: CASSFSSGFTDTQYF. Together with reference TRBV11-2 and TRBJ2-3, the CDR3 gives the full variable domain: EAGVAQSPRYKIIEKRQSVAFWCNPISGHATLYWYQQILGQGPKLLIQFQNNGVVDDSQLPKDRFSAERLKGVDSTLKIQPAKLEDSAVYLCASSFSSGFTDTQYFGPGTRLTVL.

At least ten counts were recorded for this clonotype. The rearrangement links TRBV20-1 to TRBJ2-3; TRBD1 matches at 9 bases. V lost 0 bases, J lost 3 bases, and 10 bases stayed unmatched. Germline V gene sequence: CDR1 DFQATT, CDR2 SNEGSKA (reference sequence). The CDR3 loop spans 17 amino acids. CDR3 DNA: TGCAGTGCTAGAGATCCCTTCGGGACAGGGAGAACAGATACGCAGTATTTT. Its translation is CSARDPFGTGRTDTQYF.

The chain joins TRBV5-4 to TRBJ2-1; TRBD2 agrees at 11 bases. V lost 4 bases to trimming and J lost 4 bases; unmatched junction nucleotides: 7. The CDR3 runs to 16 residues. CDR1 is SGHNT, CDR2 YYREEE, per germline (reference sequence). CDR3 DNA: TGTGCCAGCAGCCCTGGCGGGACTAGCGGTTACAATGAGCAGTTCTTC. It is translated as CASSPGGTSGYNEQFF.

This clonotype was observed a handful of times. The V gene is TRBV5-1, the J gene TRBJ1-2; TRBD1 agrees at 7 bases. The germline gives CDR1 SGHRS, CDR2 YFSETQ. The CDR3 has 14 amino acids. With 4 bases clipped from V and 3 bases from J, the junction kept 6 bases outside the gene matches. CDR3: CASSPTGADYGYTF. Here the CDR3 DNA reads TGCGCCAGCAGCCCTACAGGGGCCGACTATGGCTACACCTTC.

Remarks on this clonotype: Mismatch with germline at one junction end may stem from a read error. The chain is built from TRBV10-2 and TRBJ1-5, with D perhaps matching TRBD1 (5 bases). The CDR3 runs to 16 residues. Per germline, CDR1 WSHSY and CDR2 SAAADI. The CDR3 is CAGSEAGTYSNQPQHF. The CDR3 bases are TGCGCCGGCAGTGAGGCCGGGACGTATAGCAATCAGCCCCAGCATTTT.

The chain couples TRBV27 to TRBJ2-3; TRBD2 might be the D (6 bases). V lost 4 bases and J 3 bases, leaving 11 bases between the germline ends. The CDR3 runs to 14 residues. Germline CDR1 MNHEY, CDR2 SMNVEV (reference sequence). CDR3 protein: CASSSGLGTDTQYF. The CDR3 bases are TGTGCCAGCAGTTCGGGACTGGGGACAGATACGCAGTATTTT.